Presented here are 27 T cell receptor beta chains from one specimen sequenced in a study of T cell repertoires in cytomegalovirus infection. TCRdb passed the reads through MiXCR, listing each CDR3 protein once. The repertoire holds roughly 800,000 distinct CDR3 sequences, with approximately 32% as singletons. Their cognate antigens are unknown. The sample here was cultured CD8+ T cells from PBMCs, taken from culture after CMV antigen stimulation. Receptor source: a human donor in good health (CMV status not recorded). Some clones in this sample may be carry-over from other donors' samples.

The rearrangement joins TRBV10-2 to TRBJ2-5; D possibly corresponds to TRBD1 (6 bases). Per germline, CDR1 WSHSY and CDR2 SAAADI. Trimming left V 0 bases short and J 1 base short, with 6 bases between. The length of the CDR3 is 14 residues. The chain's CDR3 is CASSESGAQETQYF. CDR3 nucleotides: TGCGCCAGCAGTGAGTCGGGGGCCCAAGAGACCCAGTACTTC.

This clonotype was recorded at least ten times. This chain uses TRBV7-2 with TRBJ1-1, with D tentatively TRBD1 (6 bases). V gave up 3 bases and J gave up 5 bases, with 13 bases separating them. CDR3 size: 14 residues. CDR1 and CDR2 (germline): SGHTA, FQGNSA. DNA for the CDR3: TGTGCCAGCAGCTTTTACAGGGAGGGGACTGAAGCTTTCTTT. Translating it yields CASSFYREGTEAFF.

There are a few counts of this clonotype. The chain recombines TRBV5-4 with TRBJ2-5, with 15 bases matching TRBD2. The CDR3 spans 17 residues. V gave up 4 bases and J gave up 0 bases; unmatched junction bases: 4. CDR1 and CDR2 from the germline V gene are SGHNT and YYREEE (reference sequence). The CDR3 loop is CASSPGTSGGNQETQYF. The CDR3 bases are TGTGCCAGCAGCCCCGGGACTAGCGGGGGGAACCAAGAGACCCAGTACTTC. The full variable domain, in which reference TRBV5-4 and TRBJ2-5 provide the parts outside the CDR3, is ETGVTQSPTHLIKTRGQQVTLRCSSQSGHNTVSWYQQALGQGPQFIFQYYREEENGRGNFPPRFSGLQFPNYSSELNVNALELDDSALYLCASSPGTSGGNQETQYFGPGTRLLVL.

This clonotype was detected only a few times. The chain uses TRBV10-3 and TRBJ2-3; 8 bases are a match to TRBD2. The V and J ends lost 6 bases and 4 bases, in that order; junction bases with no gene match: 15. The CDR3 length is 17 residues. Germline V gene lookup returns CDR1 ENHRY and CDR2 SYGVKD. CDR3: CAIRILAPRGVPDTQYF. DNA for the CDR3: TGTGCCATCAGGATACTAGCGCCGCGGGGGGTTCCAGATACGCAGTATTTT.

The DNA of the CDR3 is TGTGCCAGCAGCCAATCCGGGACAGGGTGGCTCAATGAGCAGTTCTTC. This gives the protein CASSQSGTGWLNEQFF. The genes are TRBV2 and TRBJ2-1; 9 bases line up with TRBD1. This CDR3 has 16 amino acids. J lost 6 bases, V lost 6 bases, and 12 bases had no gene match. Germline CDR1 SNHLY, CDR2 FYNNEI.

There are a few counts of this clonotype. V gene TRBV5-6 combines with J gene TRBJ2-1; D might be TRBD1 (6 bases). CDR3 size: 13 residues. Germline-derived CDR1 and CDR2 are SGHDT and YYEEEE. Trimming stripped 0 bases from V and 13 bases from J, with 14 bases between. For the CDR3, the DNA is TGTGCCAGCAGCTTGGGTGCGCCACAGGGCCAGTTCTTC. The encoded protein is CASSLGAPQGQFF. Full variable domain (rest looked up from reference TRBV5-6 and TRBJ2-1): DAGVTQSPTHLIKTRGQQVTLRCSPKSGHDTVSWYQQALGQGPQFIFQYYEEEERQRGNFPDRFSGHQFPNYSSELNVNALLLGDSALYLCASSLGAPQGQFFGPGTRLTVL.

The rearrangement links TRBV4-3 to TRBJ1-4, with no clear D. The CDR3 has 13 residues. Germline V gene lookup returns CDR1 LGHNA and CDR2 YSLEER. Trimming shortened V by 0 bases and J by 8 bases, and 7 bases separated the two germline ends. The CDR3 protein is CASSQDRTEKLFF. CDR3 coding DNA: TGCGCCAGCAGCCAAGATCGCACGGAAAAACTGTTTTTT.

The chain carries TRBV5-1 and TRBJ2-3, with 8 positions matching TRBD2. Germline trimming cut 3 bases from V and 2 bases from J; bases unmatched to any gene: 5. The CDR3 runs to 15 residues. CDR1 and CDR2 from the germline V gene are SGHRS and YFSETQ. The CDR3 coding sequence is TGCGCCAGCAGCTCCGGGGGGGCCACCACAGATACGCAGTATTTT. It translates to CASSSGGATTDTQYF.

The CDR3 DNA is TGTGCCATCAGTGAGGGGGGGTATCCTGAAGCTTTCTTT. It encodes CAISEGGYPEAFF. This chain links TRBV10-3 with TRBJ1-1, with D perhaps matching TRBD1 (5 bases). The CDR3 runs to 13 residues. Trimming pared 2 bases from V and 6 bases from J, leaving 10 bases between. Germline V gene sequence: CDR1 ENHRY, CDR2 SYGVKD.

A remark on this clonotype: A much more abundant neighbour one base away suggests this may be a read error. This chain joins TRBV7-9 and TRBJ2-2; D ambiguous. The CDR3 covers 12 residues. In germline, CDR1 is SEHNR, CDR2 FQNEAQ (reference sequence). The CDR3 DNA sequence: TGTACCAGCAGCGCAGTCACCGGGGAGCTGTTTTTT. Translation gives CTSSAVTGELFF.

V and J are TRBV7-9 and TRBJ1-3; D may be TRBD1 (5 bases). Germline V gene lookup returns CDR1 SEHNR and CDR2 FQNEAQ (reference sequence). V dropped 6 bases and J dropped 15 bases, with 15 bases sitting between them. There are 11 residues in the CDR3. CDR3 sequence (DNA): TGTGCCAGCAGGACCACCGGGACTACATATTTT. It is translated as CASRTTGTTYF.

V gene TRBV29-1 combines with J gene TRBJ1-2; 7 nucleotides align to TRBD1. The CDR3 sequence is 13 residues long. The germline CDR1 and CDR2 sequences are SQVTM and ANQGSEA. V lost 5 bases to trimming and J lost 2 bases; unmatched junction nucleotides: 5. As DNA, the CDR3 is TGCAGCGTTCCTACGACAGGGAACTATGGCTACACCTTC. Its translation is CSVPTTGNYGYTF.

The sample holds many counts of this clonotype. The rearrangement links TRBV7-6 to TRBJ1-6; tentatively, D is TRBD1 (6 bases). In germline, CDR1 is SGHVS, CDR2 FNYEAQ. V was trimmed by 5 bases and J by 2 bases, leaving 13 bases between them. The CDR3 contains 16 residues. In DNA, the CDR3 is TGTGCCAGCAGCCATAACAGGGAACCCTATAATTCACCCCTCCACTTT. It encodes CASSHNREPYNSPLHF.

As to this clonotype: This could be a read error, since a much larger clone is one nucleotide away. The J gene is TRBJ2-3, the V gene TRBV7-2, with TRBD2 matching 7 bases. CDR1 SGHTA and CDR2 FQGNSA come from the germline V gene. The CDR3 spans 16 residues. This chain's CDR3 is CASSPSGGGLPDTQCF. For the CDR3, the DNA is TGTGCCAGCAGCCCCTCGGGGGGAGGGCTCCCAGATACGCAGTGTTTT.

This sequence joins TRBV9 and TRBJ1-1; D unresolved. Trimming shortened V by 3 bases and J by 4 bases, and 19 bases separated the two germline ends. The length of the CDR3 is 16 residues. CDR1 SGDLS and CDR2 YYNGEE come from the germline V gene. The DNA of the CDR3 is TGTGCCAGCAGCGAAACAGCTCTTCCCTGGGGCACTGAAGCTTTCTTT. Translation gives CASSETALPWGTEAFF.

This sequence joins TRBV27 and TRBJ2-7; 9 bases are a match to TRBD1. The CDR3 contains 14 residues. V lost 7 bases, J lost 7 bases, and 11 bases stayed unmatched. Per germline, CDR1 MNHEY and CDR2 SMNVEV (reference sequence). The CDR3 sequence is CASTPGTGLGEQYF. The CDR3 nucleotides read TGTGCCAGCACCCCCGGGACAGGGTTAGGTGAGCAGTACTTC.

The chain couples TRBV29-1 to TRBJ2-3, with a possible D match to TRBD2 (7 bases). CDR3 length: 16 residues. V was clipped by 7 bases and J by 2 bases, with 22 bases between them. Germline-derived CDR1 and CDR2 are SQVTM and ANQGSEA. The CDR3 spells CSATEYRGGVTDTQYF. For the CDR3, the DNA is TGCAGCGCTACCGAATATAGGGGGGGGGTCACAGATACGCAGTATTTT.

This clonotype has a count of ten or more. The gene calls are TRBV19 and TRBJ1-1; D gene uncertain. V lost 2 bases, J lost 7 bases, and 8 bases lay in between. Germline lookup yields CDR1 LNHDA and CDR2 SQIVND (reference sequence). The CDR3 has 12 amino acids. The CDR3 protein is CASSISLSEAFF. CDR3 DNA: TGTGCCAGTAGTATATCCCTTAGTGAAGCTTTCTTT.

Of note for this clonotype: Here the CDR3 omits its conserved ending phenylalanine or tryptophan, so a read error is the likely source. This sequence joins TRBV19 and TRBJ1-1, with D tentatively TRBD1 (6 bases). Germline lookup yields CDR1 LNHDA and CDR2 SQIVND (reference sequence). The CDR3 is made up of 14 amino acids. Trimming cost V 1 base and J 8 bases, with 14 bases left between them. CDR3: CASSIGPDGTEAFC. In DNA, the CDR3 is TGTGCCAGTAGTATAGGGCCCGACGGGACAGAAGCTTTCTGT.

The DNA of the CDR3 is TGTGCCAGCAGTTACTCGCGGGACAGGAGCTCCTACGAGCAGTACGTC. This codes for CASSYSRDRSSYEQYV. This chain uses TRBV6-2 or TRBV6-3 with TRBJ2-7, with 8 bases aligning to TRBD1. Germline-derived CDR1 and CDR2 are MNHEY and SVGEGT. V shed 0 bases and J 0 bases; nucleotides not matched to a gene: 4. The CDR3 length is 16 residues.

Concerning this clonotype itself: Just one base apart from a much larger clone, this may be a read error. This chain uses TRBV12-3 or TRBV12-4 with TRBJ1-2; D is undetermined. Trimming pared 2 bases from V and 4 bases from J, leaving 14 bases between. CDR3 length equals 15 residues. The CDR3 here is CASSLRRDPSYGYTF. CDR3 nucleotide sequence: TGTGCCAGCAGTTTACGGCGCGATCCAAGCTATGGCTACACCTTC.

This clonotype was observed a handful of times. The J gene is TRBJ2-2, the V gene TRBV24-1; D might be TRBD2 (7 bases). The germline CDR1 and CDR2 sequences are KGHDR and SFDVKD. The germline V and J ends were trimmed by 4 bases and 0 bases, with 14 bases remaining between them. The CDR3 is 17 residues long. CDR3 bases: TGTGCCACCAGTGAGCGCCACGGGGGGCCGAACACCGGGGAGCTGTTTTTT. Its translation: CATSERHGGPNTGELFF.

A few counts support this clonotype. The chain employs TRBV6-2 or TRBV6-3 and TRBJ1-4; D not certain. In germline, CDR1 is MNHEY, CDR2 SVGEGT. Trimming pared 7 bases from V and 4 bases from J, leaving 10 bases between. CDR3 size: 13 residues. This chain's CDR3 is CASMGDINEKLFF. CDR3 DNA: TGTGCCAGCATGGGAGATATTAATGAAAAACTGTTTTTT.

Points on this clonotype: A much larger clone sits a single nucleotide away, making a read error possible. As DNA, the CDR3 is TGTGCCAGCAGCTCGTGCACAGTTCAAGAGACCCAGTACTTC. Protein: CASSSCTVQETQYF. This sequence joins TRBV7-8 and TRBJ2-5; no clear D. The CDR3 is 14 residues long. Trimming took 4 bases from V and 2 from J, leaving 11 bases between them. CDR1 is SGHVS and CDR2 is FQNEAQ in the germline V gene.

This clonotype was observed a handful of times. The V and J genes are TRBV28 and TRBJ2-1; D gene ambiguous. CDR3 length: 11 residues. The V end lost 8 bases, the J end lost 9 bases, and 11 bases lay between the germline ends. Germline loops: CDR1 MDHEN, CDR2 SYDVKM. The CDR3 loop is CASGYFGEQFF. DNA of the CDR3: TGTGCCAGCGGATATTTCGGTGAGCAGTTCTTC.

This clonotype has more than one count but fewer than ten. The CDR3 spells CATTGSYKNIQYF. DNA of the CDR3: TGTGCCACCACGGGGAGCTACAAAAACATTCAGTACTTC. The chain uses TRBV6-1 and TRBJ2-4; possibly TRBD2 for D (5 bases). CDR1 and CDR2 from the germline V gene are MNHNS and SASEGT. V lost 10 bases and J 3 bases, leaving 13 bases between the germline ends. There are 13 residues in the CDR3.

Ten or more counts support this clonotype. The chain recombines TRBV7-9 with TRBJ2-5; D assignment may be TRBD1 or TRBD2 (6 bases each). The CDR3 has 14 amino acids. V lost 6 bases, J lost 3 bases, and 14 bases lay in between. Per germline, CDR1 SEHNR and CDR2 FQNEAQ (reference sequence). The CDR3 spells CASRGGWLEETQYF. Here the CDR3 DNA reads TGTGCCAGCAGGGGGGGCTGGCTCGAAGAGACCCAGTACTTC.